This T cell receptor beta chain was recorded in a study of chemoradiotherapy in HPV16-positive cancers. Regarding this clone: The antigen remains unidentified.

Sequenced by immunoSEQ multiplex PCR; TCRdb stores in-frame clones only, minus some. The sample shows over 10,000 clones, around 80% of them seen only once. This CDR3 is 14 amino acids long. Trimming took 0 bases from V and 3 from J, leaving 8 bases between them. In germline, CDR1 is SNHLY, CDR2 FYNNEI. General study findings and limits: The functional HPV-specific definition rests on just two HPV16-positive patients.

This receptor was obtained from a human donor with HPV-associated anogenital cancer. V is TRBV2 and J is TRBJ1-1; D is unclear. Specimen collection occurred from a patient who underwent chemoradiotherapy. CDR3 sequence reads: CASSEAGIDTEAFF. CDR3 DNA: TGTGCCAGCAGTGAAGCCGGAATAGACACTGAAGCTTTCTTT.